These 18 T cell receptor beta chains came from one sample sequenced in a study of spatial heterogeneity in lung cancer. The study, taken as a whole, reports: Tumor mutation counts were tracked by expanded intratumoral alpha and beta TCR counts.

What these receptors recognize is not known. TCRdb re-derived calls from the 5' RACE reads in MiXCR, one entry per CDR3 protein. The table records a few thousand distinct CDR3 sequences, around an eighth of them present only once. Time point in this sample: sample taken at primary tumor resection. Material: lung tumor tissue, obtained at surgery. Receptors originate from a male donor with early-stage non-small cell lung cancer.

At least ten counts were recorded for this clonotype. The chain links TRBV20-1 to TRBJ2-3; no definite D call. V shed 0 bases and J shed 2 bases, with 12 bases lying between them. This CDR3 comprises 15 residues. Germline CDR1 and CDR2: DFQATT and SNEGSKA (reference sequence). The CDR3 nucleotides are TGCAGTGCTAGAGATTTACAAACCCCCACAGATACGCAGTATTTT. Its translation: CSARDLQTPTDTQYF.

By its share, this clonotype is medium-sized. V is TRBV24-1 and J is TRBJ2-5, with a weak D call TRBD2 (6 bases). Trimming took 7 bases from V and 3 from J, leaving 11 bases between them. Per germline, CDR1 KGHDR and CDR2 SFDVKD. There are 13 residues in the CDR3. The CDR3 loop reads CATRAREEETQYF. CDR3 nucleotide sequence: TGTGCCACCAGGGCGAGGGAGGAAGAGACCCAGTACTTC.

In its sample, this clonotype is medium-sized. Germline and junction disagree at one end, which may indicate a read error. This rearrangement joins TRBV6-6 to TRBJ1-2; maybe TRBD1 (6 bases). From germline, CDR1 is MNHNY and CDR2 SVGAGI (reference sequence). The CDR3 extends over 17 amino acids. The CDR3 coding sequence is TGTGCCAGCAGCTACTGGAATTATATGGGCAGGGGCTATGGCTACACCTTC. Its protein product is CASSYWNYMGRGYGYTF.

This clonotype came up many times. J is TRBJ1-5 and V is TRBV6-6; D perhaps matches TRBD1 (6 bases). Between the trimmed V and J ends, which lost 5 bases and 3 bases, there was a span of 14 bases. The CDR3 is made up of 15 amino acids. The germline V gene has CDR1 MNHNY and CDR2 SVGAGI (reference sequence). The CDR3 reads CASSPRDTYNQPQHF. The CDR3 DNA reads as TGTGCCAGCAGTCCCCGGGACACCTACAATCAGCCCCAGCATTTT.

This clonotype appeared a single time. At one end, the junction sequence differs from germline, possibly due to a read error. DNA of the CDR3: TGTGCCAGCAGCCCGAGGTCGACAGGGGGGCAGTTC. Amino acids: CASSPRSTGGQF. This sequence joins TRBV28 and TRBJ2-4, with TRBD1 matching over 9 bases. The length of the CDR3 is 12 residues. The germline CDR1 and CDR2 sequences are MDHEN and SYDVKM.

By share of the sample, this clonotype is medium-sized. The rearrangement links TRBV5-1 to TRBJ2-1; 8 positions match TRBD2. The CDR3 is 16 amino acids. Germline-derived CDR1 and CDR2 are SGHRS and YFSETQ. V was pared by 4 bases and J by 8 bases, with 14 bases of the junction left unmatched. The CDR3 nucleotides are TGCGCCAGCAGCGTTAGCTTCAGCGGGAGTAGAGATGAGCAGTTCTTC. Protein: CASSVSFSGSRDEQFF.

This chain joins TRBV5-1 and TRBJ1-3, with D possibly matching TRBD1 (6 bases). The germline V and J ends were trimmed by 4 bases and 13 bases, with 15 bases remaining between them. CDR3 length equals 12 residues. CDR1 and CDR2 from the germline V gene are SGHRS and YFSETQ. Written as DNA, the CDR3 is TGCGCCAGCAGCGAGGTGGGGGGCCCAATATATTTT. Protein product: CASSEVGGPIYF.

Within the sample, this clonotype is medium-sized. The CDR3 DNA sequence: TGCGCCAGCAGCTTGGCCCCGGGACAGGGTTACGAGCAGTACTTC. Protein sequence: CASSLAPGQGYEQYF. V is TRBV5-1 and J is TRBJ2-7; 9 bases are shared with TRBD1. The junction had 5 bases not matched to a gene; V was cut back by 0 bases and J by 4 bases. The CDR3 runs to 15 residues. The germline CDR1 and CDR2 sequences are SGHRS and YFSETQ.

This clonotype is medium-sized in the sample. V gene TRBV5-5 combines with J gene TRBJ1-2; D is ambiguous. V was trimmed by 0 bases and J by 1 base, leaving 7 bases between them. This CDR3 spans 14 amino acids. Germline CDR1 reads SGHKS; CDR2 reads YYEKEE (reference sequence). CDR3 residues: CASSLVAGNYGYTF. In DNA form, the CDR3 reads TGTGCCAGCAGCTTGGTGGCGGGTAACTATGGCTACACCTTC.

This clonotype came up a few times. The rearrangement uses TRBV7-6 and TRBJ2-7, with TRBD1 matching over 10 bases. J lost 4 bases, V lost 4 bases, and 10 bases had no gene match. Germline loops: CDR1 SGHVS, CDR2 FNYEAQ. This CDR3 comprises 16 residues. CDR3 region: CASSWRPDRGKYEQYF. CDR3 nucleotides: TGTGCCAGCAGCTGGCGCCCGGACAGGGGGAAATACGAGCAGTACTTC.

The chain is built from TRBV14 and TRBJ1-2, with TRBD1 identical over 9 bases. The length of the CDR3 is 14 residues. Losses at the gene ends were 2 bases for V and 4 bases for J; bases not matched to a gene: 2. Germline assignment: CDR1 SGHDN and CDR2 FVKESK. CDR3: CASSQRDRVYGYTF. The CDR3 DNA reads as TGTGCCAGCAGCCAAAGGGACAGGGTCTATGGCTACACCTTC.

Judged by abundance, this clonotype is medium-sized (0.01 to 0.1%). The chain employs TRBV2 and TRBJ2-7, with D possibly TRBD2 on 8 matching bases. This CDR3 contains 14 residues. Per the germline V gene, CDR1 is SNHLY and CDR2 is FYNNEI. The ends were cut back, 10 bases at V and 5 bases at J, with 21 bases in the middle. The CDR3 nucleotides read TGTGCCACATACCCGGGAGGGGGCTCGGACGAGCAGTACTTC. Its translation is CATYPGGGSDEQYF.

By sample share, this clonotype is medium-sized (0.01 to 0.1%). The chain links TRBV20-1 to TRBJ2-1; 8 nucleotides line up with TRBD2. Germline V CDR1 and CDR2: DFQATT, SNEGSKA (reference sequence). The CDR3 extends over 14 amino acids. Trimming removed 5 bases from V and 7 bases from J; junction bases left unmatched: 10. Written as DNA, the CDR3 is TGCAGTGCTGCACAACAGCGGGGGTTGAATGAGCAGTTCTTC. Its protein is CSAAQQRGLNEQFF.

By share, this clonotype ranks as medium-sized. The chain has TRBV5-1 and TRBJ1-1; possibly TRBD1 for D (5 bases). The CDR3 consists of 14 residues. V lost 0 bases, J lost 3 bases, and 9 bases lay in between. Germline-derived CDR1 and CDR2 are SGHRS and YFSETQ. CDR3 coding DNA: TGCGCCAGCAGCTTGGAGCGGGGGTACACTGAAGCTTTCTTT. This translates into CASSLERGYTEAFF.

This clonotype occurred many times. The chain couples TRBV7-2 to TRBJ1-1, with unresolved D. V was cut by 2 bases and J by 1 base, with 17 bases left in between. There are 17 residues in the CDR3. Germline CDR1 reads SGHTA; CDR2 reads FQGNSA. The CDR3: CASSLYPYFRGNTEAFF. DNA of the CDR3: TGTGCCAGCAGCTTATACCCCTACTTCCGGGGGAACACTGAAGCTTTCTTT.

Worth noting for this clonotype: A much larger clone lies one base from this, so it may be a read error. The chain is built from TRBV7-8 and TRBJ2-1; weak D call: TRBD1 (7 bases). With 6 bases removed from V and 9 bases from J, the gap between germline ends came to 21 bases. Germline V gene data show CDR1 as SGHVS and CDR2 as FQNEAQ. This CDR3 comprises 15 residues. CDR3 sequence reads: CASSQGGAEETEQFF. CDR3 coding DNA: TGTGCCAGCAGTCAGGGGGGTGCGGAAGAGACTGAGCAGTTCTTC.

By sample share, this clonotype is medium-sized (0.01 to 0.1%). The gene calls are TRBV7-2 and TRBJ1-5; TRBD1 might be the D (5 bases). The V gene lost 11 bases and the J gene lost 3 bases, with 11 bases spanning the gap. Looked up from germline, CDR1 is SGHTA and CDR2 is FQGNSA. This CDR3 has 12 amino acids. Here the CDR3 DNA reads TGTGCCGGCGGGGGTCCCAATCAGCCCCAGCATTTT. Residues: CAGGGPNQPQHF.

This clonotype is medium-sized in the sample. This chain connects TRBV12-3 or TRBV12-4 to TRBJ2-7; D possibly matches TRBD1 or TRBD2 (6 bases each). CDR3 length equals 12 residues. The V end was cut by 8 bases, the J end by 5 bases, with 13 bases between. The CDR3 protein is CASRYGGHEQYF. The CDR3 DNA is TGTGCCAGCCGCTACGGGGGCCACGAGCAGTACTTC.